Below, 25 T cell receptor beta chains from the same sample are listed, as sequenced in a study of Ad26.COV2.S vaccination and SARS-CoV-2 variants. Some clones are missing from TCRdb's copy, which holds only in-frame ones; the method was immunoSEQ multiplex PCR. The sample holds around 350,000 clones, roughly 85% seen once. Sample treatment: approximately 18 received Ad26.COV2.S at low or high dose, single or two shots; five or six received placebo; per-sample allocation not given. Day 63 following the first vaccine or placebo injection was when the samples were taken. The material sequenced was peripheral blood, taken in a trial of Ad26.COV2.S vaccine versus placebo. These receptors were taken from a person between 18 and 60 years old who received the Ad26.COV2.S COVID-19 vaccine or a placebo.

This sequence joins TRBV3-1 (or the pseudogene TRBV3-2) and TRBJ2-3; the D is unclear. Per the germline V gene, CDR1 is LGHDT and CDR2 is YNNKEL (reference sequence). The length of the CDR3 is 12 residues. V gave up 5 bases and J gave up 6 bases, with 9 bases separating them. The CDR3 protein is CASSVTPDTQYF. CDR3 nucleotides: TGTGCCAGCAGCGTGACTCCGGATACGCAGTATTTT.

The genes are TRBV11-3 and TRBJ2-7; perhaps TRBD1 as D (6 bases). CDR1 SGHNT and CDR2 YENEEA come from the germline V gene. This CDR3 is 13 amino acids long. V was trimmed by 5 bases and J by 3 bases, leaving 11 bases between them. This chain's CDR3 is CASSAGQNYEQYF. CDR3 coding DNA: TGTGCCAGCAGCGCCGGACAGAACTACGAGCAGTACTTC.

The chain carries TRBV14 and TRBJ2-7; possibly TRBD1 or TRBD2 for D (5 bases each). This CDR3 has 14 amino acids. Germline V gene lookup returns CDR1 SGHDN and CDR2 FVKESK. V dropped 5 bases and J dropped 2 bases, with 13 bases sitting between them. The CDR3 reads CASSFRDGTYEQYF. In DNA, the CDR3 is TGTGCCAGCAGCTTCCGGGACGGGACCTACGAGCAGTACTTC.

The chain combines TRBV12-3 or TRBV12-4 with TRBJ1-5; weak D call: TRBD1 (6 bases). The CDR3 sequence is 12 residues long. V was trimmed by 8 bases and J by 4 bases, leaving 9 bases between them. CDR3 region: CASGQGNQPQHF. DNA for the CDR3: TGTGCCAGCGGCCAGGGGAATCAGCCCCAGCATTTT.

There are a few counts of this clone. This rearrangement joins TRBV2 to TRBJ2-2; TRBD1 agrees at 7 bases. Germline CDR1 and CDR2: SNHLY and FYNNEI. With V trimmed by 2 bases and J by 6 bases, 0 bases remained unmatched. The CDR3 spans 13 residues. The CDR3 region is CASSEQGAGELFF. The CDR3 nucleotides are TGTGCCAGCAGTGAACAGGGGGCCGGGGAGCTGTTTTTT.

The rearrangement links TRBV10-3 to TRBJ2-5; no reliable D call. The germline V and J ends were trimmed by 4 bases and 1 base, with 10 bases remaining between them. The CDR3 loop spans 14 amino acids. The germline CDR1 and CDR2 sequences are ENHRY and SYGVKD. The CDR3 bases are TGTGCCATCAGTGTTTCCAGGACCCAAGAGACCCAGTACTTC. It translates to CAISVSRTQETQYF.

This chain joins TRBV4-3 and TRBJ1-2; D remains ambiguous. Germline CDR1 LGHNA, CDR2 YSLEER. This CDR3 is built from 14 residues. V was pared by 0 bases and J by 3 bases, with 8 bases between. This CDR3 is CASSQESGDYGYTF. The CDR3 nucleotides are TGCGCCAGCAGCCAAGAATCTGGGGACTATGGCTACACCTTC.

The chain employs TRBV4-3 and TRBJ2-7; 10 positions agree with TRBD1. CDR1 and CDR2 (germline): LGHNA, YSLEER. The CDR3 length is 15 residues. Unmatched junction bases numbered 2, after V lost 0 bases and J lost 3 bases. The CDR3 reads CASSQETGGLYEQYF. Here the CDR3 DNA reads TGCGCCAGCAGCCAAGAGACAGGGGGCCTCTACGAGCAGTACTTC.

This clone was observed a handful of times. The J gene is TRBJ1-1, the V gene TRBV7-9; D is undetermined. The CDR3 consists of 14 residues. Deletions cut 2 bases from V and 4 bases from J, with 11 bases between. CDR1 and CDR2 (germline): SEHNR, FQNEAQ (reference sequence). Here the CDR3 reads CASSLKGSVTEAFF. DNA of the CDR3: TGTGCCAGCAGCTTAAAGGGCTCGGTCACTGAAGCTTTCTTT.

The chain joins TRBV7-6 to TRBJ2-7; TRBD2 might be the D (6 bases). CDR3 size: 14 residues. Trimming cost V 4 bases and J 2 bases, with 12 bases left between them. Germline V gives CDR1 SGHVS, CDR2 FNYEAQ. The DNA for the CDR3 is TGTGCCAGCAGCTCTAGCGCCGAACCCTACGAGCAGTACTTC. It encodes CASSSSAEPYEQYF. The full variable domain, with the rest looked up from reference TRBV7-6 and TRBJ2-7, is GAGVSQSPRYKVTKRGQDVALRCDPISGHVSLYWYRQALGQGPEFLTYFNYEAQQDKSGLPNDRFSAERPEGSISTLTIQRTEQRDSAMYRCASSSSAEPYEQYFGPGTRLTVT.

The CDR3: CASRKNQPQHF. CDR3 nucleotide sequence: TGTGCCAGCAGAAAAAATCAGCCCCAGCATTTT. V and J are TRBV28 and TRBJ1-5; D remains ambiguous. The CDR3 runs to 11 residues. V was trimmed by 6 bases and J by 4 bases, leaving 4 bases between them. Germline values: CDR1 MDHEN, CDR2 SYDVKM.

V and J are TRBV7-6 and TRBJ2-3; D gene ambiguous. The CDR3 covers 15 residues. CDR1 and CDR2 from the germline V gene are SGHVS and FNYEAQ. Trimming pared 0 bases from V and 2 bases from J, leaving 9 bases between. CDR3 DNA: TGTGCCAGCAGCTTAGCAGTGGGATCCACAGATACGCAGTATTTT. Its translation is CASSLAVGSTDTQYF.

The chain combines TRBV6-5 with TRBJ1-1; D is unclear. Trimming cost V 4 bases and J 8 bases, with 11 bases left between them. Germline V gene data show CDR1 as MNHEY and CDR2 as SVGAGI. The CDR3 is made up of 12 amino acids. DNA of the CDR3: TGTGCCAGCAGTTCCTTTATGGCGGAAGCTTTCTTT. It encodes CASSSFMAEAFF.

The chain uses TRBV6-6 and TRBJ2-7, with 9 bases matching TRBD1. CDR3 length: 14 residues. The junction had 5 bases not matched to a gene; V was cut back by 6 bases and J by 2 bases. Germline CDR1 and CDR2: MNHNY and SVGAGI (reference sequence). Here the CDR3 DNA reads TGTGCCAGCAGACAACAGGGGGCGACCTACGAGCAGTACTTC. Its translation is CASRQQGATYEQYF.

This chain links TRBV19 with TRBJ2-5, with a possible D match to TRBD1 (5 bases). V was trimmed by 2 bases and J by 2 bases, leaving 12 bases between them. CDR1 and CDR2 (germline): LNHDA, SQIVND (reference sequence). This CDR3 is built from 15 residues. The DNA for the CDR3 is TGTGCCAGTAGTATAATGAGGTCAGGGCAAGAGACCCAGTACTTC. Translating gives CASSIMRSGQETQYF.

V gene TRBV19 combines with J gene TRBJ1-2, with D possibly matching TRBD1 (5 bases). The CDR3 loop spans 12 amino acids. Germline CDR1 LNHDA, CDR2 SQIVND (reference sequence). V lost 11 bases and J lost 8, with 18 bases in between. The CDR3 loop reads CAVSSARGGYTF. Written as DNA, the CDR3 is TGTGCCGTCAGTAGCGCGAGGGGAGGCTACACCTTC.

The V and J genes are TRBV5-8 and TRBJ1-4; D call uncertain. CDR1 is SGHTS, CDR2 YDEGEE, per germline. CDR3 length equals 12 residues. Trimming shortened V by 4 bases and J by 13 bases, and 14 bases separated the two germline ends. This CDR3 reads CASSTISDRLFF. The CDR3 DNA sequence: TGTGCCAGCAGCACCATTAGTGATCGACTGTTTTTT.

Only one count was recorded for this clone. V gene TRBV10-3 combines with J gene TRBJ1-5, with D unresolved. This CDR3 contains 13 residues. Germline loops: CDR1 ENHRY, CDR2 SYGVKD. Trimming stripped 4 bases from V and 2 bases from J, with 6 bases between. Written as DNA, the CDR3 is TGTGCCATCAGTGTTTCCGGCAATCAGCCCCAGCATTTT. It specifies CAISVSGNQPQHF.

The count of this clone is one. The V call is TRBV10-2, the J call TRBJ1-1, with D possibly matching TRBD1 (5 bases). This CDR3 contains 12 residues. Per the germline V gene, CDR1 is WSHSY and CDR2 is SAAADI. The V end lost 7 bases, the J end lost 5 bases, and 11 bases lay between the germline ends. CDR3 protein: CASTGHSTEAFF. The CDR3 bases are TGCGCCAGCACCGGACACTCTACTGAAGCTTTCTTT.

This sequence joins TRBV7-2 and TRBJ1-3; 10 bases map to TRBD1. Germline lookup yields CDR1 SGHTA and CDR2 FQGNSA. V shed 5 bases and J 3 bases; nucleotides not matched to a gene: 13. The CDR3 has 18 amino acids. CDR3 coding DNA: TGTGCCAGCAGCCTCACACCGGGACAGGGGCGTGTTGGAAACACCATATATTTT. Residues: CASSLTPGQGRVGNTIYF.

The chain carries TRBV14 and TRBJ2-2, with 7 positions matching TRBD1. CDR1 is SGHDN and CDR2 is FVKESK in the germline V gene. CDR3 length: 14 residues. Germline trimming cut 1 base from V and 6 bases from J; bases unmatched to any gene: 2. CDR3 residues: CASSQAGQAGELFF. The CDR3 bases are TGTGCCAGCAGCCAAGCTGGACAGGCCGGGGAGCTGTTTTTT.

The V gene is TRBV2, the J gene TRBJ2-5; TRBD1 is a possible D gene (5 bases). The germline V and J ends were trimmed by 6 bases and 5 bases, with 16 bases remaining between them. The CDR3 has 14 residues. Per the germline V gene, CDR1 is SNHLY and CDR2 is FYNNEI. The CDR3: CASRLVRDGETQYF. In nucleotides, the CDR3 is TGTGCCAGCAGGCTAGTCAGGGATGGGGAGACCCAGTACTTC. Variable domain in full (rest from reference TRBV2 and TRBJ2-5): EPEVTQTPSHQVTQMGQEVILRCVPISNHLYFYWYRQILGQKVEFLVSFYNNEISEKSEIFDDQFSVERPDGSNFTLKIRSTKLEDSAMYFCASRLVRDGETQYFGPGTRLLVL.

The V call is TRBV9, the J call TRBJ1-6, with TRBD1 matching 10 bases. CDR1 is SGDLS and CDR2 is YYNGEE in the germline V gene. There are 14 residues in the CDR3. V gave up 4 bases and J gave up 7 bases; unmatched junction bases: 2. This CDR3 reads CASSTGQGNSPLHF. In DNA, the CDR3 is TGTGCCAGCAGCACGGGACAGGGGAATTCACCCCTCCACTTT.

The chain combines TRBV9 with TRBJ1-6, with a tentative D call TRBD1 (5 bases). The germline gives CDR1 SGDLS, CDR2 YYNGEE. The V end lost 0 bases, the J end lost 3 bases, and 7 bases lay between the germline ends. This CDR3 spans 15 amino acids. CDR3 coding DNA: TGTGCCAGCAGCGTAGCGACAGACTATAATTCACCCCTCCACTTT. It encodes CASSVATDYNSPLHF.

The chain recombines TRBV6-2 or TRBV6-3 with TRBJ2-3; the match to TRBD2 covers 9 bases. The CDR3 consists of 16 residues. V lost 6 bases to trimming and J lost 4 bases; unmatched junction nucleotides: 11. Looked up from germline, CDR1 is MNHEY and CDR2 is SVGEGT. The CDR3 here is CASSSGASGVSDTQYF. DNA of the CDR3: TGTGCCAGCAGCTCCGGTGCTAGCGGGGTCTCAGATACGCAGTATTTT.